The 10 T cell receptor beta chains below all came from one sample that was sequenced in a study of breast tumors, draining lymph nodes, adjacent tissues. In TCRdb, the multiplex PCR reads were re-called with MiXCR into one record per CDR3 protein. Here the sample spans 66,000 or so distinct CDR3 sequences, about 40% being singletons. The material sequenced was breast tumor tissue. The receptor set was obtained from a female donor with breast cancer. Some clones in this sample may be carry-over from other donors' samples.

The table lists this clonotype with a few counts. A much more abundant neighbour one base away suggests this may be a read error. The CDR3 sequence is CASSLGLAEQETQYF. The DNA for the CDR3 is TGTGCCAGCAGCTTGGGGCTAGCGGAACAAGAGACCCAGTACTTC. This chain joins TRBV5-6 and TRBJ2-5; TRBD2 matches at 7 bases. The V gene end was trimmed by 0 bases and the J gene end by 2 bases; junction bases not matched to a gene: 4. The CDR3 spans 15 residues. CDR1 and CDR2 (germline): SGHDT, YYEEEE.

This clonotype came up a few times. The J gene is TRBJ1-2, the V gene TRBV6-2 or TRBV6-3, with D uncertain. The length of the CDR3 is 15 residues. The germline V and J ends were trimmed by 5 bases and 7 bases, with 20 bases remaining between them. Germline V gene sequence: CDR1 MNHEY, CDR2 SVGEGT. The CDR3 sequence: CASSPSGSPGFGYTF. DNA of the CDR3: TGTGCCAGCAGTCCCTCCGGGTCGCCGGGATTTGGCTACACCTTC.

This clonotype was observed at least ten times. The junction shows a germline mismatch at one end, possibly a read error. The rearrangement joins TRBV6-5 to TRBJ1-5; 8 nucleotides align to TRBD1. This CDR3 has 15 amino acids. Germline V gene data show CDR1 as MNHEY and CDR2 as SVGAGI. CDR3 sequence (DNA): TGTGCCAGCAGTCACTCCGGGACAGGTAATCAGCCCCAGCATTTT. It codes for CASSHSGTGNQPQHF.

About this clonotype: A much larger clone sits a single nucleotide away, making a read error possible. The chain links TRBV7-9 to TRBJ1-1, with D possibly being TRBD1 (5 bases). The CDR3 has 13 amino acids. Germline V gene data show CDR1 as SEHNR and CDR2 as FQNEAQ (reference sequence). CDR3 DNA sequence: TGTGCCAGCAGCCCTCAAAAGGACACTGGAGCTTTCTTT. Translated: CASSPQKDTGAFF.

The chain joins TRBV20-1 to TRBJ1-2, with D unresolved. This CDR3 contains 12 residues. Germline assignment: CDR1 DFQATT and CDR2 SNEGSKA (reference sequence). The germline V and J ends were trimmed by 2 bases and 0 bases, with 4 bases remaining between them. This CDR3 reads CSARKPNYGYTF. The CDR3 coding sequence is TGCAGTGCTAGAAAGCCTAACTATGGCTACACCTTC.

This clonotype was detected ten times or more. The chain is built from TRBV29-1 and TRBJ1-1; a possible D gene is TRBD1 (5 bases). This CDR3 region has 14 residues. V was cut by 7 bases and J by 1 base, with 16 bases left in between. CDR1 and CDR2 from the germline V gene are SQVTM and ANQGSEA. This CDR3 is CSDAQQGGNTEAFF. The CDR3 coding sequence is TGCAGCGACGCGCAGCAGGGCGGGAACACTGAAGCTTTCTTT.

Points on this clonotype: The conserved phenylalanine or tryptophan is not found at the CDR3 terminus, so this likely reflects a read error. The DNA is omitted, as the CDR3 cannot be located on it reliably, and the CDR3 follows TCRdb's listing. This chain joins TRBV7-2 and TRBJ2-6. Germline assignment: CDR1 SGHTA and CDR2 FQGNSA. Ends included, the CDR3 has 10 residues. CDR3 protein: CASSRTPQTS.

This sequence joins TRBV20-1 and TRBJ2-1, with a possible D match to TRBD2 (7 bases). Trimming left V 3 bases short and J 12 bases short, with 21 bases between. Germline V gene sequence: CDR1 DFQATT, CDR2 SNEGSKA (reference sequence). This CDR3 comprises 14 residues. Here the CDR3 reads CSASSGEGTDTQFF. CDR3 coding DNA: TGCAGTGCTAGTTCAGGGGAGGGCACAGATACGCAGTTCTTC.

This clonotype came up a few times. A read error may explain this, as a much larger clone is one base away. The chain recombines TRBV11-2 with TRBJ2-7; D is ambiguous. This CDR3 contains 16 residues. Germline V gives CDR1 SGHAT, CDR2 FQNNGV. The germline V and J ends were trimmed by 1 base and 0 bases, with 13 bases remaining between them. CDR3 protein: CASSLASGTSSYEQYF. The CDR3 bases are TGTGCCAGCAGCTTAGCATCCGGTACCAGCTCCTACGAGCAGTACTTC.

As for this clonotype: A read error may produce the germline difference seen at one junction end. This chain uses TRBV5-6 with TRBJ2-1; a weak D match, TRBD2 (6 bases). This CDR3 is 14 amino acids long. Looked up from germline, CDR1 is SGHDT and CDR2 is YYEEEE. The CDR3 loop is CVSSVAGSDNEQFF. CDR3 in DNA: TGTGTCAGCAGTGTGGCGGGGTCGGACAATGAGCAGTTCTTC. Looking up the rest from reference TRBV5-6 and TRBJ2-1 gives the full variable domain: DAGVTQSPTHLIKTRGQQVTLRCSPKSGHDTVSWYQQALGQGPQFIFQYYEEEERQRGNFPDRFSGHQFPNYSSELNVNALLLGDSALYLCVSSVAGSDNEQFFGPGTRLTVL.